The following is a T cell receptor beta chain sequence with its context. Its antigen is undetermined. This sample is drawn from a study of metastatic and nonmetastatic thyroid tumors. Every patient underwent thyroid surgery untreated. MiXCR reprocessed the PCR reads for TCRdb. The sample lists 15,000 or so clones, about 15% seen once, with around 15% in the top ten. Study results and limitations: Malignant thyroid tumors reportedly had TCR beta diversity that was significantly higher than in benign nodules, in blood and tumor.

After removal of 10 bases from V and 5 bases from J, the junction contained 13 bases not matched to a gene. CDR3 size: 15 residues. Germline V gives CDR1 MDHEN, CDR2 SYDVKM. The rearrangement joins TRBV28 to TRBJ2-7, with 11 bases that match TRBD2. Specimen: blood. This sequence was found in a female donor with papillary thyroid cancer or a benign thyroid nodule (not recorded which). Some clones in this sample may be carry-over from other donors' samples. The CDR3 DNA reads as TGTGCCATCAGCTTAATACTAGCGGGAGTCCACGAGCAGTACTTC. Residues: CAISLILAGVHEQYF.